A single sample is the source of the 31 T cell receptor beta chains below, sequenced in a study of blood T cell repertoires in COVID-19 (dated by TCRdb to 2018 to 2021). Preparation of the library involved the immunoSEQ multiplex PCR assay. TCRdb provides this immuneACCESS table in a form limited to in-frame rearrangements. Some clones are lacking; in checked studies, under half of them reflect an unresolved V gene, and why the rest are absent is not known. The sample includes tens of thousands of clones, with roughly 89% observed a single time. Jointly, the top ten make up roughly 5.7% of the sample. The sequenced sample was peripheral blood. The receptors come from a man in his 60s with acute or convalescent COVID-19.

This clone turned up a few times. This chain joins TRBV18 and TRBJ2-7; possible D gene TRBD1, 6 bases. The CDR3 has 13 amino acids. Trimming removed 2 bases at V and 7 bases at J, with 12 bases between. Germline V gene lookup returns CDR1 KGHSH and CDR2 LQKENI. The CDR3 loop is CASSPYRAEEQYF. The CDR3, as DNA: TGTGCCAGCTCACCATACAGGGCTGAAGAGCAGTACTTC.

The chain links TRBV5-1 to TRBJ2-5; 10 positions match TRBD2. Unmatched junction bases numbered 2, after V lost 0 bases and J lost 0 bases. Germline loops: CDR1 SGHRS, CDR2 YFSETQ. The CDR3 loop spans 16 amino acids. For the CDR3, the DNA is TGCGCCAGCAGCTTGGGGCTAGCGGGGGACCAAGAGACCCAGTACTTC. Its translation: CASSLGLAGDQETQYF. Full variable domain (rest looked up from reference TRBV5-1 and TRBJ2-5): KAGVTQTPRYLIKTRGQQVTLSCSPISGHRSVSWYQQTPGQGLQFLFEYFSETQRNKGNFPGRFSGRQFSNSRSEMNVSTLELGDSALYLCASSLGLAGDQETQYFGPGTRLLVL.

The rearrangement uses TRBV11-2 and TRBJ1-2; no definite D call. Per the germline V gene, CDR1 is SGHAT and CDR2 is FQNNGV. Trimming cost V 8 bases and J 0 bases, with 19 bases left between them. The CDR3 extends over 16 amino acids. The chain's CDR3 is CASQQWPRGTNYGYTF. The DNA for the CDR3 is TGTGCCAGCCAGCAATGGCCCCGGGGAACTAACTATGGCTACACCTTC.

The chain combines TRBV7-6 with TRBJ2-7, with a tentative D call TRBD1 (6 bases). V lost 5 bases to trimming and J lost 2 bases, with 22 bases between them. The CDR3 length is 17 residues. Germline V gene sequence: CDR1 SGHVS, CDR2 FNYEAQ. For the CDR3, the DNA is TGTGCCAGCAGCCCGGGGACATCGACTTTCCAAGCCTACGAGCAGTACTTC. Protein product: CASSPGTSTFQAYEQYF.

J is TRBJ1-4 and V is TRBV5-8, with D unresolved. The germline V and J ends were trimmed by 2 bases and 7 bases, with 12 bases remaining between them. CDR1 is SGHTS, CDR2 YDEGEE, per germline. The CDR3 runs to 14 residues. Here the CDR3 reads CASSFYSVGEKLFF. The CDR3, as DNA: TGTGCCAGCAGCTTCTACAGTGTGGGTGAAAAACTGTTTTTT.

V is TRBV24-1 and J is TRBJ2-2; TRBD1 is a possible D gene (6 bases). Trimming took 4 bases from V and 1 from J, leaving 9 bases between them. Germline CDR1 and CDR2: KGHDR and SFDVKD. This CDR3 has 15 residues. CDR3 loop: CATSDRGQNTGELFF. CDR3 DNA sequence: TGTGCCACCAGTGACCGGGGACAGAACACCGGGGAGCTGTTTTTT.

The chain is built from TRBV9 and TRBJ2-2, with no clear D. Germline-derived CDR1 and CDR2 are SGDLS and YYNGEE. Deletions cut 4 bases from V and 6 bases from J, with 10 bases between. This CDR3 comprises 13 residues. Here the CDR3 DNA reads TGTGCCAGCAGCCCCAGCGCCGCCGGGGAGCTGTTTTTT. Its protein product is CASSPSAAGELFF.

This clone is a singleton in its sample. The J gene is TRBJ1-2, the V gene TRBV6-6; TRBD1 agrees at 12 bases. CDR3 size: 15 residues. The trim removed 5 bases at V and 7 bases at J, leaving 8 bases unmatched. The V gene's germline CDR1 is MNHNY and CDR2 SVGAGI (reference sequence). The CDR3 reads CASSGTGGGLSGYTF. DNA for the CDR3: TGTGCCAGCAGTGGGACAGGGGGCGGCCTTTCTGGCTACACCTTC.

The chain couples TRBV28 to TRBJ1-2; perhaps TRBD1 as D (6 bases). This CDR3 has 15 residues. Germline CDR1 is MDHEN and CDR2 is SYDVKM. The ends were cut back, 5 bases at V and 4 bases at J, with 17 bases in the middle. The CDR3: CASSPAGTNLYGYTF. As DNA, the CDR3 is TGTGCCAGCAGTCCCGCCGGGACAAATCTCTATGGCTACACCTTC.

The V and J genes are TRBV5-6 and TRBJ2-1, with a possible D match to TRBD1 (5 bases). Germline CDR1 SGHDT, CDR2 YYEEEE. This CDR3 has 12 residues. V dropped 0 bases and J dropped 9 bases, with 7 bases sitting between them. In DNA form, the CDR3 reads TGTGCCAGCAGCTTGGTAGGGGCTGAGCAGTTCTTC. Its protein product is CASSLVGAEQFF.

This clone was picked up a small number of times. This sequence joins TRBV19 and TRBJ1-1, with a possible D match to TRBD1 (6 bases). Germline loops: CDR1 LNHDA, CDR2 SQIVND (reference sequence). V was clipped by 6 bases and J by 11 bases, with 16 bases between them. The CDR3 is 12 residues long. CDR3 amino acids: CASSHASGAAFF. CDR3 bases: TGTGCCAGTAGCCATGCATCAGGGGCGGCTTTCTTT.

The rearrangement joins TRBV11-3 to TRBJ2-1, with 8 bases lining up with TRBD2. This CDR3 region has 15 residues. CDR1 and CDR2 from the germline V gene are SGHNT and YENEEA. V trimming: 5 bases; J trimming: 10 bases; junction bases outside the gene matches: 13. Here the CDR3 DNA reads TGTGCCAGCAGCCGATCCCCGGGGGGGGGTGCGGAGCAGTTCTTC. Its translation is CASSRSPGGGAEQFF.

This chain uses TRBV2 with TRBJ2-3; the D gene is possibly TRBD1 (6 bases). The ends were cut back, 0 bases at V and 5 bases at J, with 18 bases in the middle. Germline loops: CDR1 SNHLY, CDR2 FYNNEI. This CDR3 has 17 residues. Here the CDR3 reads CASSEALNGRQEDTQYF. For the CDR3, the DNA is TGTGCCAGCAGTGAAGCGCTGAATGGACGACAGGAAGATACGCAGTATTTT.

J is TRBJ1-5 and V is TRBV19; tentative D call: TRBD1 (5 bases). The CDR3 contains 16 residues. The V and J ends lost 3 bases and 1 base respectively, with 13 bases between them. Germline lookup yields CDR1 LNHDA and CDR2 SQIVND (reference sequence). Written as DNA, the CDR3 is TGTGCCAGTAGTATGGACACCCGCTTAAGCAATCAGCCCCAGCATTTT. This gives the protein CASSMDTRLSNQPQHF.

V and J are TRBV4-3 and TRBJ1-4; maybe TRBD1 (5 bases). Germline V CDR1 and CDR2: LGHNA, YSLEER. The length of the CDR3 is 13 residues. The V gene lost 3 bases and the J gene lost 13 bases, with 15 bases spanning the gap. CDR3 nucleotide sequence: TGCGCCAGCAGCCAGATGGGCGGGGGGGTACTGTTTTTT. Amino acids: CASSQMGGGVLFF.

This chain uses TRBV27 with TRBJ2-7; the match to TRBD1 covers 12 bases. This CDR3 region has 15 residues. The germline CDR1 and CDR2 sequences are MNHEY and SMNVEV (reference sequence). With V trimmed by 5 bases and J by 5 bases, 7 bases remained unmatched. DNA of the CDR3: TGTGCCAGCAGTCGTCCGGGACAGGGGGCCAACGAGCAGTACTTC. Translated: CASSRPGQGANEQYF.

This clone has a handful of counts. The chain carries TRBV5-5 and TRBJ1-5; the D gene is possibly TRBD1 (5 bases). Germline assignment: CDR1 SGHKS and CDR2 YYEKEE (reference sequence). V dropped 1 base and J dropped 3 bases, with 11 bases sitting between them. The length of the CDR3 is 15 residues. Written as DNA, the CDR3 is TGTGCCAGCAGCTTGCGGGGGGTCCCCAATCAGCCCCAGCATTTT. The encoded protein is CASSLRGVPNQPQHF.

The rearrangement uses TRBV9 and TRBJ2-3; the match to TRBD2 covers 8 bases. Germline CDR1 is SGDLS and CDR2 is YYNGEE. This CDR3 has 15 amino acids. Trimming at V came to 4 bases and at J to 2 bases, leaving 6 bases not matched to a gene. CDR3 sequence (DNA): TGTGCCAGCAGCATCTGGCGGGGGGCCACAGATACGCAGTATTTT. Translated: CASSIWRGATDTQYF.

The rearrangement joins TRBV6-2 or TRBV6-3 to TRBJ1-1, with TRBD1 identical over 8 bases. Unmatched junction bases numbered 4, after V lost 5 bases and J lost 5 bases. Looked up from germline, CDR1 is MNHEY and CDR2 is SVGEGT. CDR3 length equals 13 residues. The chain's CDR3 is CASSQQGVTEAFF. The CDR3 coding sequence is TGTGCCAGCAGTCAACAGGGGGTTACTGAAGCTTTCTTT.

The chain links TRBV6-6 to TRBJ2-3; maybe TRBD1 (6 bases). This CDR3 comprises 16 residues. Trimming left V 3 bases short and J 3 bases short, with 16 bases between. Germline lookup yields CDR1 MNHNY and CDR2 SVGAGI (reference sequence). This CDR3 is CASSYLTGFGTDTQYF. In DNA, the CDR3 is TGTGCCAGCAGTTATCTCACAGGGTTTGGGACAGATACGCAGTATTTT.

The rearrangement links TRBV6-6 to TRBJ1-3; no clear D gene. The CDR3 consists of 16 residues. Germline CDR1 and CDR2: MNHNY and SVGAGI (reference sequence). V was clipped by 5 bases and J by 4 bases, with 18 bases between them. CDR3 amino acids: CASSPMVGGPGNTIYF. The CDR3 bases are TGTGCCAGCAGTCCCATGGTCGGAGGTCCCGGAAACACCATATATTTT.

CDR3 in DNA: TGCGCCAGCAGCCAAGAAAGGCAGGGGGCTAACTATGGCTACACCTTC. Translated, it gives CASSQERQGANYGYTF. V usage is TRBV4-3 and J usage is TRBJ1-2, with 7 bases fitting TRBD1. V was pared by 0 bases and J by 0 bases, with 4 bases of the junction left unmatched. CDR3 length equals 16 residues. Germline V gene sequence: CDR1 LGHNA, CDR2 YSLEER.

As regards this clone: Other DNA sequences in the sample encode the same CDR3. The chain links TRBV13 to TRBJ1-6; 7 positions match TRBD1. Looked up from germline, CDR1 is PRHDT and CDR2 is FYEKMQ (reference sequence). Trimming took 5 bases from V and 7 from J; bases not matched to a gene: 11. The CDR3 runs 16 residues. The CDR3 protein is CASSLRTGRGNSPLHF. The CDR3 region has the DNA TGTGCCAGCAGCCTCAGGACAGGACGAGGGAATTCACCCCTCCACTTT.

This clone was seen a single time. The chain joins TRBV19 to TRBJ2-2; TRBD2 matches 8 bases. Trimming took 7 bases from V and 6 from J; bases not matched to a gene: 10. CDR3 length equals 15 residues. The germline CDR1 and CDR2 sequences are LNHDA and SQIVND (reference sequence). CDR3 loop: CASIRSGVQAGELFF. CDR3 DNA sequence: TGTGCCAGTATCCGTAGCGGGGTTCAGGCCGGGGAGCTGTTTTTT.

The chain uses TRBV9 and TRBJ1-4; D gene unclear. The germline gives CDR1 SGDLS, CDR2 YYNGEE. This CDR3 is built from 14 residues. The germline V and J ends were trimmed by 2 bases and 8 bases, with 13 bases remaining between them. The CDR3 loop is CASSVGPVGEKLFF. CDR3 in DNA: TGTGCCAGCAGCGTTGGGCCAGTAGGAGAAAAACTGTTTTTT.

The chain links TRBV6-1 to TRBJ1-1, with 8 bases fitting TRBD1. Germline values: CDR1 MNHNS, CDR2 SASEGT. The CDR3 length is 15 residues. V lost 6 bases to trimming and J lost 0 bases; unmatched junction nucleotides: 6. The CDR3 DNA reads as TGTGCCAGCAGCTCCGCGGGACAGGTGAACACTGAAGCTTTCTTT. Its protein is CASSSAGQVNTEAFF.

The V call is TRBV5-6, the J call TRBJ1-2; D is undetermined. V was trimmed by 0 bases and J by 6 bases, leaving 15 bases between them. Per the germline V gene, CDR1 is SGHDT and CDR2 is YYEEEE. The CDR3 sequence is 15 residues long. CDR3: CASSLVGRELDGYTF. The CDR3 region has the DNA TGTGCCAGCAGCTTGGTGGGGAGAGAGCTTGATGGCTACACCTTC.

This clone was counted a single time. The CDR3 coding sequence is TGTGCCAGCTCACCAGAGATGAACACTGAAGCTTTCTTT. Its protein is CASSPEMNTEAFF. The chain employs TRBV18 and TRBJ1-1; D ambiguous. CDR3 size: 13 residues. The V end was cut by 2 bases, the J end by 0 bases, with 4 bases between. CDR1 is KGHSH, CDR2 LQKENI, per germline.

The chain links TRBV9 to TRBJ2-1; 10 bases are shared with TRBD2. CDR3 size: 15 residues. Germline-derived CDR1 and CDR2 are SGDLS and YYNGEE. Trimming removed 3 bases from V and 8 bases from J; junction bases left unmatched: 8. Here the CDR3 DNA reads TGTGCCAGCAGCGCATTAAGCGGGGGGGCCTATGAGCAGTTCTTC. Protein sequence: CASSALSGGAYEQFF.

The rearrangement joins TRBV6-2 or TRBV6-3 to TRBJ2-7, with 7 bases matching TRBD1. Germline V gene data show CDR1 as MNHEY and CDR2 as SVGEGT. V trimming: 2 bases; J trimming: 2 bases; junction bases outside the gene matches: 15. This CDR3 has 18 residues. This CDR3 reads CASSYLPLLDRITYEQYF. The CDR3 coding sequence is TGTGCCAGCAGTTACCTCCCCCTTCTGGACAGGATTACCTACGAGCAGTACTTC.

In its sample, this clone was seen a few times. Written as DNA, the CDR3 is TGCGCCAGCAGCTTGGCCGAGGGGGCGCGCACTGAAGCTTTCTTT. It translates to CASSLAEGARTEAFF. The V call is TRBV5-1, the J call TRBJ1-1; 7 bases align to TRBD1. From germline, CDR1 is SGHRS and CDR2 YFSETQ. With V trimmed by 0 bases and J by 4 bases, 6 bases remained unmatched. CDR3 length equals 15 residues.